The TCR beta chain under discussion was sequenced for a study of shared clonotypes between healthy human individuals. Study-wide background: CD4 naive and memory got three plates each, CD8 naive two, CD8 memory one.

As regards this clone: Antigen specificity is unknown. Other DNA sequences in the sample encode the same CDR3.

Study-level results: Blood alone was sampled, and tissue repertoires likely differ.

Deep was the level at which the assay was run. The genomic DNA of each subset was split evenly across several immunoSEQ plates. Sequenced by immunoSEQ multiplex PCR; TCRdb stores in-frame clones only, minus some. Found here are under 2,500,000 clones, around 95% of them singletons; the top ten hold over 0.1%. Germline V lookup: CDR1 SGHRS, CDR2 YFSETQ. CDR3 length equals 13 residues. Trimming cost V 2 bases and J 0 bases, with 5 bases left between them. Specimen: naive CD4+ T cells sorted from blood. Subset noted: CD45RA+ positively selected. The sequence derives from a young man in good health. The chain couples TRBV5-1 to TRBJ2-5, with no clear D. The CDR3 DNA reads as TGCGCCAGCAGCTTAGAGTACCAAGAGACCCAGTACTTC. Amino acid sequence: CASSLEYQETQYF.